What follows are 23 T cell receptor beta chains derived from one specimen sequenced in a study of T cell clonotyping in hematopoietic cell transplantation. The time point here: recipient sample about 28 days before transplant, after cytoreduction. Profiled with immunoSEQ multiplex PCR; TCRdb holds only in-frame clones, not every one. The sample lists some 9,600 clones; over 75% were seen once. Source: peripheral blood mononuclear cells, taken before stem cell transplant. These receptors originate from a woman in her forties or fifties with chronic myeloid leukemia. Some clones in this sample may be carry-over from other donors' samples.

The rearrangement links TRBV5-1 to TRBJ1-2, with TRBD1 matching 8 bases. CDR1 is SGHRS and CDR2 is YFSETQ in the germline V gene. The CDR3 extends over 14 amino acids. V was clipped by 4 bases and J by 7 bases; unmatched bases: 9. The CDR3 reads CASSRVGQGPGYTF. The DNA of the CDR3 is TGCGCCAGCAGCCGCGTTGGACAGGGCCCTGGCTACACCTTC.

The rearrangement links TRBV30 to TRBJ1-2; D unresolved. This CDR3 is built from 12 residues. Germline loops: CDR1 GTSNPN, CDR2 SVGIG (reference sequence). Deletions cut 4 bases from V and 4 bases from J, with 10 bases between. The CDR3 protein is CAWMTGPYGYTF. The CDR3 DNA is TGTGCCTGGATGACTGGGCCCTATGGCTACACCTTC.

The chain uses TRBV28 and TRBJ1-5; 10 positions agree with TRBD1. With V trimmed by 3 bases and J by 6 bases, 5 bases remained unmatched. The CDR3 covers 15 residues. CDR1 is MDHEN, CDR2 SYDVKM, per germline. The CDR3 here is CASSFRRTGGQPQHF. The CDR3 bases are TGTGCCAGCAGTTTCCGCCGGACAGGGGGTCAGCCCCAGCATTTT. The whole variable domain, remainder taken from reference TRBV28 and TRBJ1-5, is DVKVTQSSRYLVKRTGEKVFLECVQDMDHENMFWYRQDPGLGLRLIYFSYDVKMKEKGDIPEGYSVSREKKERFSLILESASTNQTSMYLCASSFRRTGGQPQHFGDGTRLSIL.

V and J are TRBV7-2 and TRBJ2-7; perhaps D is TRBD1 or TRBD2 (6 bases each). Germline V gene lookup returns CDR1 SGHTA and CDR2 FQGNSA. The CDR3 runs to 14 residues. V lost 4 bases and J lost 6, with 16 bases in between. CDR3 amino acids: CASSSLVGGSEQYF. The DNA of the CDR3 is TGTGCCAGCAGCTCCTTGGTGGGGGGCTCCGAGCAGTACTTC.

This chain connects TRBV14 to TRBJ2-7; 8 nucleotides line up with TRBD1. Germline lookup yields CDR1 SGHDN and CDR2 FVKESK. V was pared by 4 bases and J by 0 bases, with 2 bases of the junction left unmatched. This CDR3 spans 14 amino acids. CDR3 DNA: TGTGCCAGCAGCCGGGACAGGAGCTCCTACGAGCAGTACTTC. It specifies CASSRDRSSYEQYF. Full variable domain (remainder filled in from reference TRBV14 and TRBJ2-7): EAGVTQFPSHSVIEKGQTVTLRCDPISGHDNLYWYRRVMGKEIKFLLHFVKESKQDESGMPNNRFLAERTGGTYSTLKVQPAELEDSGVYFCASSRDRSSYEQYFGPGTRLTVT.

CDR3 sequence (DNA): TGTGCCAGCAGCTTAGAAATCGGGAATAAAGCCAAAAACATTCAGTACTTC. It specifies CASSLEIGNKAKNIQYF. The chain employs TRBV7-2 and TRBJ2-4, with a weak D call TRBD2 (5 bases). The CDR3 is made up of 17 amino acids. V lost 1 base and J 0 bases, leaving 13 bases between the germline ends. CDR1 SGHTA and CDR2 FQGNSA come from the germline V gene. The complete variable domain, with remaining parts taken from reference TRBV7-2 and TRBJ2-4, reads GAGVSQSPSNKVTEKGKDVELRCDPISGHTALYWYRQSLGQGLEFLIYFQGNSAPDKSGLPSDRFSAERTGGSVSTLTIQRTQQEDSAVYLCASSLEIGNKAKNIQYFGAGTRLSVL.

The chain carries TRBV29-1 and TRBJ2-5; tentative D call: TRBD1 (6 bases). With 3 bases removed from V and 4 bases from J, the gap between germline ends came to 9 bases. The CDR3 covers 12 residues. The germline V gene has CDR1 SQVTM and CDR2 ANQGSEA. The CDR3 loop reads CSVEGARETQYF. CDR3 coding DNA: TGCAGCGTTGAGGGGGCTAGAGAGACCCAGTACTTC.

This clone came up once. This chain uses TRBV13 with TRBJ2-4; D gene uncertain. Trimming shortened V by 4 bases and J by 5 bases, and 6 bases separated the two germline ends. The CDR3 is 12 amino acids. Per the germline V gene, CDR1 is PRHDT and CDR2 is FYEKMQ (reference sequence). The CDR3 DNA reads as TGTGCCAGCAGCTCCGCCGAAAACATTCAGTACTTC. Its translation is CASSSAENIQYF.

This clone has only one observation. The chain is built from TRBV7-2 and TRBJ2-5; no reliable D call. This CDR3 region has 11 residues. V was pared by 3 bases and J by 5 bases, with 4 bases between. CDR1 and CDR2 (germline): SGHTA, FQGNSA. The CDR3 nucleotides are TGTGCCAGCAGCTTCATGGAGACCCAGTACTTC. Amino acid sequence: CASSFMETQYF. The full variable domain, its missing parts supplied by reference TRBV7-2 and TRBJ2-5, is GAGVSQSPSNKVTEKGKDVELRCDPISGHTALYWYRQSLGQGLEFLIYFQGNSAPDKSGLPSDRFSAERTGGSVSTLTIQRTQQEDSAVYLCASSFMETQYFGPGTRLLVL.

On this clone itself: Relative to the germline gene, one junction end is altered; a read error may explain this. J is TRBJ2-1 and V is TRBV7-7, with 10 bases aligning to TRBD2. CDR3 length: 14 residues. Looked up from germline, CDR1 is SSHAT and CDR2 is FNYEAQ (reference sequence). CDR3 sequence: CASSSGLASNEQFF. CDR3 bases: TGTGCTAGCAGCTCGGGACTAGCGAGTAATGAGCAGTTCTTC.

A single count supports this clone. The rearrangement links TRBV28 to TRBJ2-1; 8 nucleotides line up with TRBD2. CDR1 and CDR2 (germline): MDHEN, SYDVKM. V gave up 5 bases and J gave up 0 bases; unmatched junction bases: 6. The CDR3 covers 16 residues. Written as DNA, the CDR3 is TGTGCCAGCAGTGGACTAGCTACGCGCTCCTACAATGAGCAGTTCTTC. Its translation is CASSGLATRSYNEQFF.

In DNA, the CDR3 is TGTGCCAGCAGCTTAGAGGGACAGGTGAACACTGAAGCTTTCTTT. Translation: CASSLEGQVNTEAFF. The chain links TRBV7-9 to TRBJ1-1, with 8 bases identical to TRBD1. The junction had 1 base not matched to a gene; V was cut back by 1 base and J by 0 bases. The germline V gene encodes CDR1 SEHNR and CDR2 FQNEAQ (reference sequence). This CDR3 spans 15 amino acids.

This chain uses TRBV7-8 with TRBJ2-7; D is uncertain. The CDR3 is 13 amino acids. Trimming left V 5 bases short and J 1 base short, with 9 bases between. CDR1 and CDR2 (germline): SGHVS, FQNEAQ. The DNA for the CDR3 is TGTGCCAGCAGCGCGACGATATCCTACGAGCAGTACTTC. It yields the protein CASSATISYEQYF.

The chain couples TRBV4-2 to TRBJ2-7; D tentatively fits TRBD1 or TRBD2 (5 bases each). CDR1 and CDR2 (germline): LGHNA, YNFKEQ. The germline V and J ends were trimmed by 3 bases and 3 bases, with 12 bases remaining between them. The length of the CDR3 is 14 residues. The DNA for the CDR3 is TGTGCCAGCAGCCAGGGGGTAGAGAGCTACGAGCAGTACTTC. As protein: CASSQGVESYEQYF.

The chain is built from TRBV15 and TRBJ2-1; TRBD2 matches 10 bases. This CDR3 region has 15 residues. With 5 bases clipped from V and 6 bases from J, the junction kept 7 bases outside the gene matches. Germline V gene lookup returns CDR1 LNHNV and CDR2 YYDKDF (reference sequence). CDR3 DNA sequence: TGTGCCACCAGCGAAGGACTAGCGGTCGTCAATGAGCAGTTCTTC. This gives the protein CATSEGLAVVNEQFF.

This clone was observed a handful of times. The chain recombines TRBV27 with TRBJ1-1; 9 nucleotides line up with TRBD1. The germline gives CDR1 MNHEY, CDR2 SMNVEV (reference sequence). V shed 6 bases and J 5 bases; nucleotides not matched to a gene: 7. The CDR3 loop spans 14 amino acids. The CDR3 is CASSRDRAMTEAFF. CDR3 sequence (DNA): TGTGCCAGCAGCAGGGACAGGGCGATGACTGAAGCTTTCTTT.

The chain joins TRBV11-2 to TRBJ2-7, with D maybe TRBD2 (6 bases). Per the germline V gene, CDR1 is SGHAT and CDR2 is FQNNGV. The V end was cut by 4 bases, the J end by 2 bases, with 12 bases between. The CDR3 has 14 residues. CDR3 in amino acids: CASSSSVIPYEQYF. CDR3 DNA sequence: TGTGCCAGCAGCTCTAGCGTGATACCCTACGAGCAGTACTTC.

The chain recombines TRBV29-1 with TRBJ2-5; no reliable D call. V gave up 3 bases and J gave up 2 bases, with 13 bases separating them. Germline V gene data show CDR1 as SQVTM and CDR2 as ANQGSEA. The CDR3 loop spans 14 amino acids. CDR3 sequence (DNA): TGCAGCGTTGATACCGTACAGAATCAAGAGACCCAGTACTTC. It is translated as CSVDTVQNQETQYF.

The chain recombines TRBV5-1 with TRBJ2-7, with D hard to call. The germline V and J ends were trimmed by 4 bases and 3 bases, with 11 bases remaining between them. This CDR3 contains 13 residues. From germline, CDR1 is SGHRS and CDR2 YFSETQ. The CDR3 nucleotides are TGCGCCAGCAGCGACCCAGATAACTACGAGCAGTACTTC. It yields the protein CASSDPDNYEQYF.

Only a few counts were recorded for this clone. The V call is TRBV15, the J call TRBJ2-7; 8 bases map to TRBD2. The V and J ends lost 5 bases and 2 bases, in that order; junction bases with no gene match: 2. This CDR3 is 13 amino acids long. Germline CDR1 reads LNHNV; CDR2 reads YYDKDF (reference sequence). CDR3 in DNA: TGTGCCACCAGCTCGGGAGGGCCCTACGAGCAGTACTTC. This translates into CATSSGGPYEQYF.

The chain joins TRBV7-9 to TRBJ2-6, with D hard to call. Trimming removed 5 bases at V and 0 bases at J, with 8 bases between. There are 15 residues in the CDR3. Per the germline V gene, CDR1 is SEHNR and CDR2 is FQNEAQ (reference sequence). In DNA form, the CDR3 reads TGTGCCAGCAGCCCGGACCACTCTGGGGCCAACGTCCTGACTTTC. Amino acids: CASSPDHSGANVLTF.

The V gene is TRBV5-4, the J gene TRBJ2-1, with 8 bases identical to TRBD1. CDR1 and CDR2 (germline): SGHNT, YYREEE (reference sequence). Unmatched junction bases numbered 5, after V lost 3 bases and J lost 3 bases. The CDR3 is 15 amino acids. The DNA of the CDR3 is TGTGCCAGCAGCTGGGGGGACAGGAACTACAATGAGCAGTTCTTC. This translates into CASSWGDRNYNEQFF.

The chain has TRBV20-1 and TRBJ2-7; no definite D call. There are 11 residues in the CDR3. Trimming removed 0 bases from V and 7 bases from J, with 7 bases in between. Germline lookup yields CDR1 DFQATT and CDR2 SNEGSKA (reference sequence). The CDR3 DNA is TGCAGTGCTAGAGATCAACCTGAGCAGTACTTC. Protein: CSARDQPEQYF.